The sequence of this T cell receptor (beta chain) was determined in a study of vaccination effects on CD4 cells after COVID-19. Study observations and caveats: Researchers reported few convalescent patients and no early post-infection timepoints in the study. Clonal contraction was marked in infection- and vaccine-induced clones late after vaccination.

After expansion with viral peptide pools in the ViraFEST assay, antigen-specific CD4+ T cells were sequenced. Following culture for around 10 days, CD4+ T cells were isolated. Vaccine recipients had no previous SARS-CoV-2 infection; their nucleocapsid antibodies were negative. Wells each received over 1.5 million PBMC, cultured with about 9.3 IU/ml IL-2 and about 9.3 ug/ml peptides. In the cultures, half the medium was exchanged for IL-2 medium on days 3 and 7. Measured with immunoSEQ multiplex PCR; TCRdb has only the in-frame clones, and not every one. The repertoire includes around 71,000 clones, about 65% of them detected once, and 3.5% to 4.5% sits in the top ten. Comments on this clone: Its antigen remains unidentified.

Here the sequenced sample was CD4+ T cells from PBMCs cultured with HCoV-OC43 spike peptides, taken before COVID-19 vaccination. This sample's subset: HCoV-OC43 spike overlapping peptide pool stimulation. The receptor's source is a human donor who received a COVID-19 vaccine.

The CDR3 region is CASSSSGGAGNQPQHF. CDR3 coding DNA: TGTGCCAGCAGCAGCTCCGGGGGCGCGGGCAATCAGCCCCAGCATTTT. V is TRBV21-1 and J is TRBJ1-5. TRBV21-1 is classified as a pseudogene. CDR3 length: 16 residues.